Listed here are 5 T cell receptor beta chains from one sample, sequenced in a study of blood T cell repertoires in COVID-19. TCRdb's table, derived via immunoSEQ multiplex PCR, lists solely in-frame clones and lacks some. This sample has more than 200,000 clones, with around 82% found just once. What was sequenced was peripheral blood. Receptors were obtained from an elderly woman with active or convalescent COVID-19.

In its sample, this clone was seen a few times. The chain has TRBV2 and TRBJ2-3, with 8 nucleotides matching TRBD2. The CDR3 length is 16 residues. Germline trimming cut 5 bases from V and 2 bases from J; bases unmatched to any gene: 9. Germline V gene data show CDR1 as SNHLY and CDR2 as FYNNEI. CDR3 sequence (DNA): TGTGCCAGCAGTCCTCGGGGTAGCGGGGCCACAGATACGCAGTATTTT. Protein: CASSPRGSGATDTQYF. Full variable domain (remainder filled in from reference TRBV2 and TRBJ2-3): EPEVTQTPSHQVTQMGQEVILRCVPISNHLYFYWYRQILGQKVEFLVSFYNNEISEKSEIFDDQFSVERPDGSNFTLKIRSTKLEDSAMYFCASSPRGSGATDTQYFGPGTRLTVL.

In this sample, this clone turned up a few times. The chain employs TRBV10-3 and TRBJ2-7; 14 bases fit TRBD2. Per the germline V gene, CDR1 is ENHRY and CDR2 is SYGVKD. The CDR3 is 14 residues long. The junction had 4 bases not matched to a gene; V was cut back by 6 bases and J by 6 bases. The CDR3 sequence: CAIRGTSGSSEQYF. CDR3 sequence (DNA): TGTGCCATCAGGGGGACTAGCGGGAGCTCCGAGCAGTACTTC.

The chain is built from TRBV19 and TRBJ2-1; possibly TRBD2 for D (7 bases). The V gene's germline CDR1 is LNHDA and CDR2 SQIVND (reference sequence). V lost 5 bases and J 8 bases, leaving 19 bases between the germline ends. The CDR3 is 15 amino acids. CDR3 sequence: CASSRGGGARDEQFF. Here the CDR3 DNA reads TGTGCCAGTAGTCGGGGCGGGGGCGCGAGGGATGAGCAGTTCTTC.

This clone was seen a few times. The chain recombines TRBV6-4 with TRBJ1-5, with 7 bases aligning to TRBD1. This CDR3 region has 13 residues. Per the germline V gene, CDR1 is MRHNA and CDR2 is SNTAGT. V trimming: 3 bases; J trimming: 7 bases; junction bases outside the gene matches: 3. CDR3 in DNA: TGTGCCAGCAGTGAAGGGGGCAGGCAGCCCCAGCATTTT. It specifies CASSEGGRQPQHF.

The V gene is TRBV2, the J gene TRBJ2-2; TRBD2 matches at 9 bases. V lost 8 bases, J lost 6 bases, and 7 bases stayed unmatched. CDR1 and CDR2 (germline): SNHLY, FYNNEI. The CDR3 has 14 amino acids. Here the CDR3 reads CASWREGRSGELFF. CDR3 in DNA: TGTGCCAGCTGGCGGGAGGGCCGGTCCGGGGAGCTGTTTTTT.